Each of the 9 T cell receptor beta chains below was sequenced from the same sample in a study of a mutant IDH1 vaccine in newly diagnosed glioma. Time point specified: week 23, last vaccination. Vaccinated patients received 300 ug of mutant IDH1 20-mer peptide per dose, with topical imiquimod. Some clones are missing from TCRdb's copy, which holds only in-frame ones; the method was immunoSEQ multiplex PCR. The table records approximately 28,000 clones, 80% of them present only once. These receptors have no known antigen. The material sequenced was PBMCs, taken from a glioma patient whose treatment included an IDH1 peptide vaccine. The source is a woman in her late teens or twenties with glioma.

The chain carries TRBV30 and TRBJ2-3; D remains unclear. The V and J ends lost 4 bases and 0 bases respectively, with 14 bases between them. Per germline, CDR1 GTSNPN and CDR2 SVGIG (reference sequence). This CDR3 comprises 15 residues. The CDR3 DNA follows: TGTGCCTGGACTTATTGGGGAAGTAGCACAGATACGCAGTATTTT. It encodes CAWTYWGSSTDTQYF.

V is TRBV5-5 and J is TRBJ2-3, with D perhaps TRBD1 or TRBD2 (5 bases each). V gave up 4 bases and J gave up 0 bases, with 9 bases separating them. From germline, CDR1 is SGHKS and CDR2 YYEKEE (reference sequence). The CDR3 covers 14 residues. CDR3 region: CASSAGTSTDTQYF. CDR3 sequence (DNA): TGTGCCAGCAGCGCCGGGACGAGCACAGATACGCAGTATTTT.

The chain is built from TRBV7-2 and TRBJ2-3, with 8 nucleotides matching TRBD1. Germline V gene sequence: CDR1 SGHTA, CDR2 FQGNSA. The CDR3 spans 16 residues. Trimming took 1 base from V and 3 from J; bases not matched to a gene: 6. The CDR3 is CASSLVLTGETDTQYF. For the CDR3, the DNA is TGTGCCAGCAGCTTAGTTCTGACAGGGGAGACAGATACGCAGTATTTT.

The J gene is TRBJ2-1, the V gene TRBV27; D is uncertain. The CDR3 is made up of 14 amino acids. Deletions cut 5 bases from V and 8 bases from J, with 16 bases between. Germline V CDR1 and CDR2: MNHEY, SMNVEV (reference sequence). The DNA of the CDR3 is TGTGCCAGCAGTGCGCCGGGCATCCTGGATGAGCAGTTCTTC. This translates into CASSAPGILDEQFF.

The chain couples TRBV7-9 to TRBJ1-3, with D perhaps TRBD1 (5 bases). V gave up 1 base and J gave up 3 bases, with 7 bases separating them. This CDR3 is 14 amino acids long. The germline gives CDR1 SEHNR, CDR2 FQNEAQ (reference sequence). The CDR3 here is CASSLGDGGNTIYF. CDR3 DNA sequence: TGTGCCAGCAGCTTAGGGGACGGTGGAAACACCATATATTTT.

The chain has TRBV9 and TRBJ1-1, with D perhaps TRBD1 (5 bases). This CDR3 has 15 amino acids. CDR1 is SGDLS and CDR2 is YYNGEE in the germline V gene. V was trimmed by 0 bases and J by 4 bases, leaving 13 bases between them. CDR3 in DNA: TGTGCCAGCAGCGTAGGGGGGGGGTCGACCACTGAAGCTTTCTTT. Translation: CASSVGGGSTTEAFF.

The chain employs TRBV18 and TRBJ1-2; no reliable D call. In germline, CDR1 is KGHSH, CDR2 LQKENI. V gave up 4 bases and J gave up 1 base, with 10 bases separating them. CDR3 length: 14 residues. The CDR3, as DNA: TGTGCCAGCTCACGGGCAGTAGATAACTATGGCTACACCTTC. Translated: CASSRAVDNYGYTF.

The chain links TRBV7-8 to TRBJ2-1; 8 bases line up with TRBD1. CDR3 length equals 16 residues. Per germline, CDR1 SGHVS and CDR2 FQNEAQ. V lost 6 bases, J lost 5 bases, and 12 bases stayed unmatched. The CDR3 nucleotides read TGTGCCAGCAGTTCAGGGGGCACCCTACCCCACAATGAGCAGTTCTTC. It translates to CASSSGGTLPHNEQFF.

The CDR3 DNA reads as TGTGCCAGCAGCAAAAAAAGGCAGGGTGGCTACACCTTC. This translates into CASSKKRQGGYTF. The chain carries TRBV21-1 and TRBJ1-2; TRBD1 is the table's D call, not checked against the DNA. TRBV21-1 is noted as a pseudogene. The CDR3 totals 13 residues.